A selection of T cell receptor beta chains follows, all from one sample in a study of OX40 agonist ivuxolimab in advanced cancers. Data came from immunoSEQ multiplex PCR; TCRdb stores just in-frame clones and leaves some out. There are about 60,000 clones in the sample; roughly 80% occur only once, and 1.5% to 2.5% lies in the top ten. Here the sequenced sample was CD4+ or CD8+ T cells sorted from blood, taken in a trial of the OX40 agonist ivuxolimab. All receptors derive from an adult with an advanced solid tumor such as melanoma, head and neck, liver or kidney cancer. Each CDR3 is given with its conserved first and last residue. The D gene is left open where the match is weak. Clone size is stated in some rows and not others, as once, few, many or a class when expanded.

j_call	clone_size	v_call	d_call	cdr3_nt	cdr3_aa
TRBJ1-2	-	TRBV19	TRBD1	TGTGCCAGTAGTATCGGTTTGGACAGGGACTATGGCTACACCTTC	CASSIGLDRDYGYTF
TRBJ1-2	-	TRBV7-2	-	TGTGCCAGCAGCTTAGGTTCAGGGAGCTATGGCTACACCTTC	CASSLGSGSYGYTF
TRBJ1-5	-	TRBV2	TRBD1	TGTGCCAGCAGTGGCGGGACAGGGGGCACTCAGCCCCAGCATTTT	CASSGGTGGTQPQHF
TRBJ2-3	-	TRBV6-5	-	TGTGCCAGCAGTTCTTTTTCAAGGGCAGATACGCAGTATTTT	CASSSFSRADTQYF
TRBJ2-5	-	TRBV5-1	-	TGCGCCAGCAGCTGGGACCAAGAGACCCAGTACTTC	CASSWDQETQYF
TRBJ2-3	once	TRBV19	TRBD2	TGTGCCAGTAGTATGGGCGGGAGTAGAGTCTTTACGGCAGATACGCAGTATTTT	CASSMGGSRVFTADTQYF
TRBJ1-2	-	TRBV18	-	TGTGCCAGCTCAGTCAACGAGGGCTACACCTTC	CASSVNEGYTF
TRBJ1-2	-	TRBV2	TRBD1	TGTGCCAGCCGAAGGGGACAGGGAGCGGGGGGCTACACCTTC	CASRRGQGAGGYTF
TRBJ2-3	many	TRBV30	TRBD2	TGTGCCTGGAGTGCCGGGACTAGCGTTGATACGCAGTATTTT	CAWSAGTSVDTQYF
TRBJ2-6	few	TRBV9	-	TGTGCCAGCAGCAAGGGGGGGCCTGGGGCCAACGTCCTGACTTTC	CASSKGGPGANVLTF
TRBJ1-2	-	TRBV5-1	TRBD1	TGCGCCAGCAGCTTGAGCATAACAGGGGGTTTTTATGGCTACACCTTC	CASSLSITGGFYGYTF
TRBJ2-3	-	TRBV4-2	TRBD2	TGTGCCAGCAGCCCCCCATCGGCTAGCGGCACAGATATGCAGTATTTT	CASSPPSASGTDMQYF
TRBJ2-1	medium-sized	TRBV6-1	TRBD2	TGTGCCAGCAGGGGGGTGGGCGGTCCGGGAGGTGAGCAGTTCTTC	CASRGVGGPGGEQFF
TRBJ2-7	-	TRBV4-1	TRBD2	TGCGCCAGCAGCCATCTAGCGGGGTCCTACGAGCAGTACTTC	CASSHLAGSYEQYF
TRBJ2-7	few	TRBV2	TRBD2	TGTGCCAGCAAGGAAATAGCGGGAGGAAGGTACGAGCAGTACTTC	CASKEIAGGRYEQYF
TRBJ2-3	-	TRBV10-2	-	TGCGCCAGCAGTGTTTTAGCGGATGGGACAGATACGCAGTATTTT	CASSVLADGTDTQYF
TRBJ2-3	-	TRBV15	-	TGTGCCACCAGCACACTACCTACTTTTTCGAATACGCAGTATTTT	CATSTLPTFSNTQYF
TRBJ1-5	-	TRBV7-9	-	TGTGCCAGCAGCCCCCTGGGAGGAGAACAGCCCCAGCATTTT	CASSPLGGEQPQHF
TRBJ2-7	-	TRBV29-1	TRBD1	TGCAGCACCACCGGACAGGGGGCTGACGAGCAGTACTTC	CSTTGQGADEQYF
TRBJ1-4	-	TRBV6-1	TRBD1	TGTGCCAGCAGTGCAACGGGACAGGGTGGTGAAAAACTGTTTTTT	CASSATGQGGEKLFF
TRBJ2-3	-	TRBV18	-	TGTGCCAGCTCACCGGAACTAGAAGCAGATACGCAGTATTTT	CASSPELEADTQYF
TRBJ1-2	-	TRBV2	-	TGTGCCAGCAGAACAAGGTGGGATTCTAGCTATGGCTACACCTTC	CASRTRWDSSYGYTF
TRBJ2-7	-	TRBV18	-	TGTGCCAGCTCACCATCCGGTGGGAAAGAAAACGAGCAGTACTTC	CASSPSGGKENEQYF
TRBJ1-2	once	TRBV6-6	-	TGTGCCAGCAGTACGAATCTCGGCTATGGCTACACCTTC	CASSTNLGYGYTF
TRBJ1-3	-	TRBV4-3	-	TGCGCCAGCAGCCAAGCCTTGGGTGGGACTAGAGGAAACACCATATATTTT	CASSQALGGTRGNTIYF
TRBJ2-3	-	TRBV4-3	-	TGCGCCAGCAGCCAAGGACCCGTGGGTACGCAGTATTTT	CASSQGPVGTQYF
TRBJ2-7	-	TRBV5-4	-	TGTGCCAGCAGCTTGGAACCGACGAGCTCCTACGAGCAGTACTTC	CASSLEPTSSYEQYF
TRBJ2-1	-	TRBV9	TRBD2	TGTGCCAGCAGCTCCCGGCTAGCGGGTATAGATGAGCAGTTCTTC	CASSSRLAGIDEQFF
TRBJ2-3	-	TRBV11-2	-	TGTGCCAGCAGCTCGGTCATGGCAGATACGCAGTATTTT	CASSSVMADTQYF
TRBJ2-1	-	TRBV14	-	TGTGCCAGCGGGAGCTACAATGAGCAGTTCTTC	CASGSYNEQFF
TRBJ2-2	-	TRBV2	-	TGTGCCAGCAGTGGACAGAACACCGGGGAGCTGTTTTTT	CASSGQNTGELFF
TRBJ1-2	once	TRBV19	-	TGTGCCAGTAGTATTCAGCAGGGAATATATGGCTACACCTTC	CASSIQQGIYGYTF
TRBJ2-2	-	TRBV6-6	TRBD2	TGCGGATCGGGACTAGCGGGAGACACCGGGGAGCTGTTTTTT	CGSGLAGDTGELFF
TRBJ1-5	-	TRBV4-1	TRBD1	TGCGCCAGCAGCCAGATGACAGGGGCGACGGGCAATCAGCCCCAGCATTTT	CASSQMTGATGNQPQHF
TRBJ1-5	once	TRBV6-6	-	TGTGCCAGCAGCACTAGCCAGGCAGCCAATCAGCCCCAGCATTTT	CASSTSQAANQPQHF
TRBJ2-5	few	TRBV7-2	TRBD1	TGTGCCAGCAGCTCGCGACAGGGGGAGACCCAGTACTTC	CASSSRQGETQYF
TRBJ1-6	-	TRBV2	-	TGTGCCAGCATTCCGGCTTATAATTCACCCCTCCACTTT	CASIPAYNSPLHF